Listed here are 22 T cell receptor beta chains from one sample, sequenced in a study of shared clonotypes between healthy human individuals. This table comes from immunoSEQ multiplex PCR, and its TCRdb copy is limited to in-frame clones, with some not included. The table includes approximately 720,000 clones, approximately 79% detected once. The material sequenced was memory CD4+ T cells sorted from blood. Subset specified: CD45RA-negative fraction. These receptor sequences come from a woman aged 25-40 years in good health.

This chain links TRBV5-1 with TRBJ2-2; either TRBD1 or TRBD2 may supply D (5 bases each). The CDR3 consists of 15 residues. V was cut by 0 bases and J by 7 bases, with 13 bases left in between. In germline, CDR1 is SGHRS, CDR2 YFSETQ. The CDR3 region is CASSLERGFGGELFF. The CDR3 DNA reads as TGCGCCAGCAGCTTGGAGAGGGGCTTCGGCGGGGAGCTGTTTTTT.

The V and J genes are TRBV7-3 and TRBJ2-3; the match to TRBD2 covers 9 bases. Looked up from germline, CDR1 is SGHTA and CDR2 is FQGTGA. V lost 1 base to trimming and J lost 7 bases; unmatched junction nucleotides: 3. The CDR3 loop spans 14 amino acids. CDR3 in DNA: TGTGCCAGCAGCTTAAGTAGCGGGAGCAATACGCAGTATTTT. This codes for CASSLSSGSNTQYF.

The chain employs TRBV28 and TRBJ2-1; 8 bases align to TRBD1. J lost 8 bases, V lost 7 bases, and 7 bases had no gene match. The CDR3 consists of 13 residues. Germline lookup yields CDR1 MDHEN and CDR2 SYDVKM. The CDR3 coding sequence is TGTGCCAGCACCGCGGACAGGGCGGATGAGCAGTTCTTC. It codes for CASTADRADEQFF.

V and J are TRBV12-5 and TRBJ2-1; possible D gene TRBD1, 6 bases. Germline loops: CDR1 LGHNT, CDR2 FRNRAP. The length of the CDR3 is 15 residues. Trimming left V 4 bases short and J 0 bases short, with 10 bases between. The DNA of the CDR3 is TGTGCTAGTGGTTCCACAGGGCACTCCTACAATGAGCAGTTCTTC. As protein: CASGSTGHSYNEQFF.

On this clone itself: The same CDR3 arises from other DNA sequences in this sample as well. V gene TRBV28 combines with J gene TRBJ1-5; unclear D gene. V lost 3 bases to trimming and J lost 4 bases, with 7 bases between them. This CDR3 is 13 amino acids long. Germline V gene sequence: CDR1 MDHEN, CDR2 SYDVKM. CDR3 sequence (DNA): TGTGCCAGCAGTTTCTCAGTGAATCAGCCCCAGCATTTT. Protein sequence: CASSFSVNQPQHF.

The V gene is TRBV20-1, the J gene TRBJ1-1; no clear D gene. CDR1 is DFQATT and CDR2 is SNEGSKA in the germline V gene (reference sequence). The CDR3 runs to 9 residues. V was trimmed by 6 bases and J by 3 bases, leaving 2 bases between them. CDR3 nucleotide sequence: TGCAGTGCCGACACTGAAGCTTTCTTT. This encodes CSADTEAFF.

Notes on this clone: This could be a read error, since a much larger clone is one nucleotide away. CDR3 sequence reads: CASSYTTDTQYF. The CDR3 DNA is TGTGCCAGCAGCTACACCACAGATACGCAGTATTTT. The chain has TRBV5-4 and TRBJ2-3, with D hard to call. The V gene's germline CDR1 is SGHNT and CDR2 YYREEE (reference sequence). With 3 bases removed from V and 2 bases from J, the gap between germline ends came to 4 bases. There are 12 residues in the CDR3.

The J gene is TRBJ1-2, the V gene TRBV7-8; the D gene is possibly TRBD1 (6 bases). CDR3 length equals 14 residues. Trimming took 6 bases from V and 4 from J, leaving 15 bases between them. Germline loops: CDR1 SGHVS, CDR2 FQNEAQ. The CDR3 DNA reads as TGTGCCAGCAGTCCACAGGGATTCGGCTATGGCTACACCTTC. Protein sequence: CASSPQGFGYGYTF.

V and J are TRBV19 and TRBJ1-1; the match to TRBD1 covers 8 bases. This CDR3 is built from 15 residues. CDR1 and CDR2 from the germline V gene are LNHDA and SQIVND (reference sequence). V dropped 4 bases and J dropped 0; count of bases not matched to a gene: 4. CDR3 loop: CASSTGQGLNTEAFF. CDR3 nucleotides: TGTGCCAGTAGTACCGGACAGGGCTTGAACACTGAAGCTTTCTTT.

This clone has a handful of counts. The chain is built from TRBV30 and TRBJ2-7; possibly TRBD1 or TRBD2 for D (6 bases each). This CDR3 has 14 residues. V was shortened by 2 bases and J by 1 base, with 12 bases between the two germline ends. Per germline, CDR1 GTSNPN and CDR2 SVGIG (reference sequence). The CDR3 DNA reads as TGTGCCTGGAGTAGGAGGAGGGGGTCCTACGAGCAGTACTTC. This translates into CAWSRRRGSYEQYF.

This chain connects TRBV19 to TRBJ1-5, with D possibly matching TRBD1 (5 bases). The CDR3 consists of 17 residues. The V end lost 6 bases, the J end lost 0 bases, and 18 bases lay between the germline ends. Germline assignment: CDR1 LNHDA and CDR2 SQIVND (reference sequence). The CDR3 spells CASSLRAGTDSNQPQHF. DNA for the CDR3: TGTGCCAGTAGCTTGCGCGCCGGGACGGATAGCAATCAGCCCCAGCATTTT.

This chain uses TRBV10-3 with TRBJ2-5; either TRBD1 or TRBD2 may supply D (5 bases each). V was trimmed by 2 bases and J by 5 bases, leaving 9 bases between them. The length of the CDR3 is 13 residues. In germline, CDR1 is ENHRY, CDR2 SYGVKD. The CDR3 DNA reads TGTGCCATCAGTGAGAGGGACGGGGAGACCCAGTACTTC. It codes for CAISERDGETQYF.

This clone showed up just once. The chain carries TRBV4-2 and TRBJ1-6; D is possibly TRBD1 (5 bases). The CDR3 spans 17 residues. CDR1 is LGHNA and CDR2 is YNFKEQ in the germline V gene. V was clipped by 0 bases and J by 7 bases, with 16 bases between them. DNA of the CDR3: TGTGCCAGCAGCCAAGATCTCGGGGCAATGAGGAATTCACCCCTCCACTTT. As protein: CASSQDLGAMRNSPLHF.

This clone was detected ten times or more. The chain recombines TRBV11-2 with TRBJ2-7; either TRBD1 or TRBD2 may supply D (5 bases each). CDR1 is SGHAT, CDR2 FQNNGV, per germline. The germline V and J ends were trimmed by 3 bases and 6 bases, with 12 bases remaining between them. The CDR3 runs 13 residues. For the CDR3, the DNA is TGTGCCAGCAGCTTCCCCCCGGGGCCCGAGCAGTACTTC. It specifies CASSFPPGPEQYF.

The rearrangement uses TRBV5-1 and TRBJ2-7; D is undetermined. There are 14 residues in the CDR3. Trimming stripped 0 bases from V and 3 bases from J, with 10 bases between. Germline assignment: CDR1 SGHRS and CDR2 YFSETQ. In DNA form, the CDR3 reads TGCGCCAGCAGCTTGGCGCCGGCTAGCTACGAGCAGTACTTC. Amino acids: CASSLAPASYEQYF.

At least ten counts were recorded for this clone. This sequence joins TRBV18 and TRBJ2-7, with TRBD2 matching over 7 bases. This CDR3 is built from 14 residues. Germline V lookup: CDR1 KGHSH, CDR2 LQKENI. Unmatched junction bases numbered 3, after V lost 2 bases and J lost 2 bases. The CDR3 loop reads CASSPGREPYEQYF. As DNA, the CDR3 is TGTGCCAGCTCACCAGGGAGGGAACCCTACGAGCAGTACTTC.

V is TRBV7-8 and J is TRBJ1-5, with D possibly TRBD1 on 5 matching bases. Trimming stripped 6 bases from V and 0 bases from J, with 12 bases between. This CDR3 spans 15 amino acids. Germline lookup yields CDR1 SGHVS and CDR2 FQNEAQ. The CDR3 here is CASRSGLYSNQPQHF. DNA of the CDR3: TGTGCCAGCAGGTCGGGACTTTATAGCAATCAGCCCCAGCATTTT.

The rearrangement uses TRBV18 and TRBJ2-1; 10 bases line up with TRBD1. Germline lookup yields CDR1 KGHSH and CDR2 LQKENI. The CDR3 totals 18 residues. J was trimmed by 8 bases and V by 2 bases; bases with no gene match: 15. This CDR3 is CASSPTSLGTGDIDEQFF. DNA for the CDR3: TGTGCCAGCTCACCAACAAGTCTGGGGACAGGGGATATTGATGAGCAGTTCTTC.

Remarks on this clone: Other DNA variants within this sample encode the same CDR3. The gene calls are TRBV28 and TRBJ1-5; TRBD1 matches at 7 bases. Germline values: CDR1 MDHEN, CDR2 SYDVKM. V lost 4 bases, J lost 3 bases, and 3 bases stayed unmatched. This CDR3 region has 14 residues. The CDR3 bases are TGTGCCAGCAGTTCAGGGGGTAACAATCAGCCCCAGCATTTT. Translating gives CASSSGGNNQPQHF. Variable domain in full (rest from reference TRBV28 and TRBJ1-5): DVKVTQSSRYLVKRTGEKVFLECVQDMDHENMFWYRQDPGLGLRLIYFSYDVKMKEKGDIPEGYSVSREKKERFSLILESASTNQTSMYLCASSSGGNNQPQHFGDGTRLSIL.

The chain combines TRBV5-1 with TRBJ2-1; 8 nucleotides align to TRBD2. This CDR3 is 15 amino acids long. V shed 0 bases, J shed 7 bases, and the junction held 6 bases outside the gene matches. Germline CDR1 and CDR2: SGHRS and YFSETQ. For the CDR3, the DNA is TGCGCCAGCAGCTTGGTTGGGACTAGTCATAATGAGCAGTTCTTC. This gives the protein CASSLVGTSHNEQFF.

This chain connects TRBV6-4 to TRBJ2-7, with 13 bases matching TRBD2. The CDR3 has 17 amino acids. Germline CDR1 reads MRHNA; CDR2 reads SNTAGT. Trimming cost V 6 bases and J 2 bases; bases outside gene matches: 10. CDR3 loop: CASRWTSGGGGPYEQYF. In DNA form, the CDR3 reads TGTGCCAGCAGGTGGACTAGCGGGGGCGGTGGGCCCTACGAGCAGTACTTC.

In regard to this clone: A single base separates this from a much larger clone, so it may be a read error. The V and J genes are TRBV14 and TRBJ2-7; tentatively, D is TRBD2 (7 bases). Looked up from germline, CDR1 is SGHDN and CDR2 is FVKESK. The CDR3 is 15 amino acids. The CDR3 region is CVSSQDRAGHGEQYF. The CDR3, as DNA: TGTGTCAGCAGCCAGGATAGAGCGGGACATGGCGAGCAGTACTTC.